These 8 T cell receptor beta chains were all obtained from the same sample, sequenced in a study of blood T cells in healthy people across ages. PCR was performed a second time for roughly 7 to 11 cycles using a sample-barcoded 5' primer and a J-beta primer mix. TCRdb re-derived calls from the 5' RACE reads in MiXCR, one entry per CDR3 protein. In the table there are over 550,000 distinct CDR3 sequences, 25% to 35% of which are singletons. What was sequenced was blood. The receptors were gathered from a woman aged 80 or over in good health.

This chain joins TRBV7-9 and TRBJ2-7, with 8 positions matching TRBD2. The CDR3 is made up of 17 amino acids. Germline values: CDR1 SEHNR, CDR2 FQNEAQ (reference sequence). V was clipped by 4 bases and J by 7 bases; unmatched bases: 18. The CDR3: CASSSLPPGLGRNEQYF. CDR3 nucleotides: TGTGCCAGCAGCTCACTCCCCCCGGGACTAGGTAGAAATGAGCAGTACTTC.

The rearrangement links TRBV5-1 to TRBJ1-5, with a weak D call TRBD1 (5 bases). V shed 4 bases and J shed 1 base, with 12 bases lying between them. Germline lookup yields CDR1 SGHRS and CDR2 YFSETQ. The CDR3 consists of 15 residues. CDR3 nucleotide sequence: TGCGCCAGCAGCCAAACGGACACGAGCAATCAGCCCCAGCATTTT. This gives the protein CASSQTDTSNQPQHF.

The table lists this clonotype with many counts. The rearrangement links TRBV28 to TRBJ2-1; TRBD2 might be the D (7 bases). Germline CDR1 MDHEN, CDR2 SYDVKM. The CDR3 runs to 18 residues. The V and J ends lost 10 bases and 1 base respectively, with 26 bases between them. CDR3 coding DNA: TGTGCCACTGCGTCGGGCGGGGGCGGAAGCATATCCTACAATGAGCAGTTCTTC. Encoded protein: CATASGGGGSISYNEQFF.

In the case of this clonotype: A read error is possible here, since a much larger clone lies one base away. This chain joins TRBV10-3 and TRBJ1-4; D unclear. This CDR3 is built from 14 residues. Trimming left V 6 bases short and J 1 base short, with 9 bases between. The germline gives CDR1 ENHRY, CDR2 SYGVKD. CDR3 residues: CAIREPGTNEKLFF. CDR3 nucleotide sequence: TGTGCCATCAGGGAACCGGGAACTAATGAAAAACTGTTTTTT.

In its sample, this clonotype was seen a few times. The CDR3 region has the DNA TGCGCCAGCAGCCAAGATGAGGCGGCTGAAGCTTTCTTT. The encoded protein is CASSQDEAAEAFF. The chain combines TRBV4-3 with TRBJ1-1; D ambiguous. Deletions cut 0 bases from V and 6 bases from J, with 8 bases between. Germline V gene sequence: CDR1 LGHNA, CDR2 YSLEER. CDR3 length: 13 residues.

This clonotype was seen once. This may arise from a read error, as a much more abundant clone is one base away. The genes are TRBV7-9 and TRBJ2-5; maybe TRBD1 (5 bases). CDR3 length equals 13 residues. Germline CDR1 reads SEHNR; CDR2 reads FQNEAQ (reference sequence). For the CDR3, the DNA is TGTGCCAGCAACTTAGCCGGCAGGGCGGACCAGTACTTC. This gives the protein CASNLAGRADQYF.

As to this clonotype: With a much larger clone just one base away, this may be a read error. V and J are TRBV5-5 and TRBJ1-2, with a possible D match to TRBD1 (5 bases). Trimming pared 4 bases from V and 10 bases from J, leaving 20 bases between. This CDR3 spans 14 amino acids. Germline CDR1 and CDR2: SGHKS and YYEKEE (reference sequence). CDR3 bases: TGTGCCAGCAGCCTCCCGGGGGGTGCGGGGGACTACACCTTC. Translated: CASSLPGGAGDYTF.

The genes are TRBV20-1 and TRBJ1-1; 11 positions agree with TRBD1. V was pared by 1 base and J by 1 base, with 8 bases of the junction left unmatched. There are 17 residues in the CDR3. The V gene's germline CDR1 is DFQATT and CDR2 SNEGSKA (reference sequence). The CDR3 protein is CSARGRTGGARNTEAFF. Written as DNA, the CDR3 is TGCAGTGCTAGAGGCCGGACAGGGGGCGCGAGGAACACTGAAGCTTTCTTT.